The T cell receptor (beta chain) described here comes from a study of T cell responses to AZD1222 COVID-19 vaccine. The study's findings and limits: The donor group comprised mostly white British people and more females; the analysis possibly underestimated clonal diversity. Just a handful of people given AZD1222 tested seropositive at baseline. Among vaccine-associated CD4 TCRs, coverage spanned spike, with dominance at 160-218 and 743-854. Spike-specific TCR depth and breadth grew after two AZD1222 doses.

CDR3 length: 16 amino acids. V lost 1 base, J lost 4 bases, and 7 bases stayed unmatched. Germline lookup yields CDR1 LGHNA and CDR2 YNFKEQ. The repertoire was sequenced with immunoSEQ multiplex PCR; TCRdb's copy has only in-frame clones and lacks some. The sample has around 130,000 clones; 70% to 90% are singletons. Concerning this clone: What it binds is not known.

Sequenced here: peripheral blood, sampled 28 days after the second AZD1222 dose. The J gene is TRBJ2-3, the V gene TRBV4-2; TRBD2 agrees at 8 bases. The receptor was derived from an adult who received the AZD1222 COVID-19 vaccine. The DNA for the CDR3 is TGTGCCAGCAGCCAAGGAGCGGGAGCGGGTGCAGATACGCAGTATTTT. This translates into CASSQGAGAGADTQYF.